The source of this TCR beta chain is a study of blood T cell repertoires in COVID-19 (dated by TCRdb to the early 2020s). Study-level background: Samples covering the acute and convalescent phases of COVID-19 were provided by collaborators in the United States, Italy and Spain. The samples were drawn from the first 160 participants of the ongoing ImmuneRACE study and from 1,254 subjects provided by 6 global collaborators. Where available, HLA class I and class II types were obtained from metadata supplied by the sample provider rather than from assay-based typing. The prospective study material was composed of cDNA or gDNA derived from T cells, B-cell-depleted T cells, or PBMCs. Deeply sampled blood TCRbeta repertoires from subjects exposed to, actively infected with, or recovered from COVID-19 were included in the dataset. The repertoires were released in a freely available public database meant as a resource for research on the immune response to SARS-CoV-2. The sample metadata nearly always contained a de-identified subject ID, COVID-19 status, age in years and sex.

The CDR3 contains 15 residues, cysteine and phenylalanine counted. CDR3 DNA only is kept here, 45 bases in frame from base 1. Ends trimmed: V by 3 bases, J by 6 bases; bases unmatched to a gene: 9. The germline V gene gives CDR1 as MRHNA and CDR2 as SNTAGT. This clone was recorded once. The specificity of this receptor is unknown. There are no base qualities to consult, and no much larger clone falls within one base. In Seattle, one collaborating source enrolled patients while the infection was active and tracked those patients longitudinally over the course of disease. Each collaborating institution followed its own protocols to collect whole blood in K2EDTA tubes. For TCRbeta analysis, collaborator samples were shipped as frozen whole blood, as isolated PBMCs, or as DNA extracted from either sample type. TCRbeta CDR3 regions were amplified from genomic DNA by means of the immunoSEQ Assay, a bias-controlled multiplex PCR. Per the original workflow: Within the assay, amplification of reference gene primers was used to estimate how many nucleated cells each sample contained. To quantify the absolute abundance of each unique TCRbeta CDR3 rearrangement, sequence reads were collapsed and filtered. Productive Simpson clonality was computed per sample as the square root of Simpson's diversity index over productive rearrangements. Entries here come from immuneACCESS through TCRdb and include only in-frame sequences with V and J called. Some clones fail to appear in such tables; in the studies checked, an unresolved V gene covers under half of the shortfall, and the cause of the remainder is unknown. Clone size and V and J calls were adopted from that table, with D and trimming inferred from the DNA. The sample has a few hundred thousand clones on record, about 88% of them singletons. Roughly 4.9% of the sample is in the top ten clones.

The paper as a whole reports these results and caveats: Clinical and demographic metadata were provided uncurated, with the amount varying by source and participant.

This TCR derives from a woman aged 60-70 years with COVID-19, enrolled during active disease. The V and J genes are TRBV6-4 and TRBJ2-7; 9 bases in the middle match TRBD2. Sequencing used peripheral blood. The CDR3 corresponds to CASSEKVAGVGEQYF. The sequenced DNA: TGTGCCAGCAGTGAAAAGGTAGCGGGAGTCGGCGAGCAGTACTTC.